This T cell receptor beta chain was found in a study of CD8+CD57+ T cells in acquired aplastic anemia. Overall study: Average DNA yield from sorted CD4+ and CD8+ cells was about 2.9 ug.

Flow cytometry had shown expanded CD8+CD57+ cells in the patients chosen for sequencing. Severe acquired aplastic anemia affected all patients. At the time of blood sampling, patients had not yet received any therapy. Overall study findings and caveats: Patients had under 30 CD8+ CDR3 sequences in common with controls (the shared set).

Of note for this clonotype: No antigen is known for it.

Researchers used genomic DNA as the template to profile TCR beta VDJ and CDR3. One entry per CDR3 protein, called by TCRdb with MiXCR from the reads. This table has about 180,000 distinct CDR3 sequences, 45% to 60% appearing once. The origin of this receptor is a human donor with aplastic anemia. Sequencing was performed on sorted CD4+, CD8+, or CD8+CD57+ T cells (not recorded which) from PBMCs.

The CDR3 nucleotides are TGTGCCAGCAGCTTAGCGCATAGACTCTACAATGAGCAGTTCTTC. Translating gives CASSLAHRLYNEQFF. The gene calls are TRBV11-1 and TRBJ2-1; D is unclear. The germline V gene has CDR1 SGHAT and CDR2 FQDESV (reference sequence). V dropped 0 bases and J dropped 3 bases, with 9 bases sitting between them. The CDR3 totals 15 residues.